Sequencing of this T cell receptor beta chain was carried out in a study of CD8 T cells in ankylosing spondylitis. General study findings and limits: A motif of fewer than ten highly homologous TCR beta variants was seen as apparently characteristic of ankylosing spondylitis blood. CD8+ by phenotype, disease-linked clones were relatively rare in peripheral blood.

In its sample, this clonotype was seen many times. Its antigen is unknown. Making use of molecular barcodes, quantitative 5'-RACE generated TCR beta libraries. TCRdb processed the 5' RACE reads anew with MiXCR; each CDR3 protein has one entry. The sample includes fewer than 250,000 distinct CDR3 sequences, over 9.5% of them seen just once. Sequencing was carried out using blood, either unsorted or a sorted T cell fraction (not recorded which). This receptor was identified in a male donor with ankylosing spondylitis or in good health (not recorded which).

CDR3 in amino acids: CATSDFGETQYF. The CDR3 bases are TGTGCCACCAGTGATTTCGGAGAGACCCAGTACTTC. The chain combines TRBV24-1 with TRBJ2-5; no clear D. Trimming removed 1 base at V and 4 bases at J, with 3 bases between. Germline V CDR1 and CDR2: KGHDR, SFDVKD. This CDR3 region has 12 residues.